The rows below give T cell receptor beta chains drawn from one sample of a study of blood T cell repertoires in COVID-19. TCRdb keeps only in-frame clones here, not all; method: immunoSEQ multiplex PCR. Of about 190,000 clones listed, roughly 89% are singletons. The specimen was peripheral blood. The receptors were gathered from a man aged 40-50 years with acute or convalescent COVID-19. CDR3s include the opening cysteine and the closing phenylalanine or tryptophan. A D gene is named only where the DNA matches it firmly.

j_gene	d_gene	len	v_gene	CDR3aa
TRBJ2-2	TRBD2	13	TRBV19	CASLTSGAGELFF
TRBJ2-1	TRBD1	15	TRBV6-2/TRBV6-3	CASSYRDSIVYEQFF
TRBJ2-3	.	16	TRBV24-1	CATSDLQLGGTDTQYF
TRBJ2-5	.	15	TRBV9	CASSVAGSDPETQYF
TRBJ1-3	.	18	TRBV7-8	CASSLIKGDPLPGNTIYF
TRBJ2-1	TRBD2	16	TRBV5-1	CASSLELAGGGNEQFF
TRBJ1-6	TRBD1	16	TRBV19	CASSGRTGSYNSPLHF
TRBJ1-3	.	13	TRBV3-1/TRBV3-2	CASSRLGRNTIYF
TRBJ2-5	.	15	TRBV7-7	CASSLLGAQQETQYF
TRBJ1-4	TRBD1	16	TRBV19	CASSIGTGFQREKLFF
TRBJ2-3	.	12	TRBV24-1	CATSRATDTQYF
TRBJ1-1	TRBD1	15	TRBV19	CASSVGQGRNTEAFF
TRBJ1-4	TRBD1	15	TRBV6-5	CASSYSGTGTEKLFF
TRBJ2-5	.	13	TRBV9	CASSVGQQETQYF
TRBJ2-1	TRBD1	15	TRBV11-1	CASSFGTGNDNEQFF
TRBJ1-2	.	13	TRBV14	CASSPGTNYGYTF
TRBJ1-5	.	19	TRBV10-3	CAISESTRGGSKFYQPQHF
TRBJ1-5	.	14	TRBV6-2/TRBV6-3	CASSGTSEGQPQHF
TRBJ2-1	TRBD2	18	TRBV13	CASSGTTSGGQRGDEQFF
TRBJ2-7	.	13	TRBV27	CASSFGKNYEQYF
TRBJ1-1	TRBD1	14	TRBV27	CASDTTGGNTEAFF
TRBJ2-7	TRBD1	15	TRBV27	CASSQGQASSYEQYF
TRBJ2-1	.	18	TRBV21-1	CASSTVGLAGGVYNEQFF
TRBJ1-6	TRBD1	17	TRBV2	CAGLRDRGTSYNSPLHF
TRBJ1-2	TRBD1	11	TRBV29-1	CSHYGTGEWHF
TRBJ2-7	.	15	TRBV3-1/TRBV3-2	CASSQLAGSSYEQYF
TRBJ2-7	.	13	TRBV5-5	CASSFRQDYEQYF
TRBJ1-2	.	14	TRBV11-2	CASSLGRGGYGYTF
TRBJ1-5	.	12	TRBV6-2/TRBV6-3	CASSYPVQPQHF
TRBJ2-2	TRBD1	16	TRBV3-1/TRBV3-2	CASSQLTGSLTGELFF
TRBJ1-2	TRBD1	16	TRBV2	CAEAVIRDRDAYGYTF
TRBJ1-4	.	15	TRBV1	CTSSHEQGKCEKLFF
TRBJ1-2	.	14	TRBV5-4	CASSLYIRAYGYTF
TRBJ1-2	TRBD1	15	TRBV6-5	CASSTRQGANYGYTF
TRBJ1-1	TRBD1	13	TRBV2	CASTTGVNTEAFF
TRBJ1-4	.	12	TRBV29-1	CSVGATNEKLFF
TRBJ2-7	TRBD2	13	TRBV15	CATSRTSPGEQYF
TRBJ2-7	.	12	TRBV10-3	CAISESPYEQYF
TRBJ2-7	.	14	TRBV2	CASGQLISSYEQYF
TRBJ2-5	TRBD1	15	TRBV5-1	CASSRGTGVDETQYF
TRBJ1-5	TRBD1	19	TRBV24-1	CATNFSDRDRERSNQPQHF
TRBJ1-1	.	14	TRBV5-1	CASSLAVRGTEAFF
TRBJ2-2	.	16	TRBV3-1/TRBV3-2	CASSPRLASYTGELFF
TRBJ2-7	TRBD1	15	TRBV7-8	CASSSQRTGIYEQYF
TRBJ2-2	.	18	TRBV7-9	CASSLATGNERNTGELFF
TRBJ1-4	TRBD1	16	TRBV3-1/TRBV3-2	CASSPGDRGANEKLFF
TRBJ1-2	.	12	TRBV6-5	CAIRDKYYGYTF
TRBJ1-1	.	13	TRBV12-3/TRBV12-4	CASSPNRPTGAFF
TRBJ1-4	.	13	TRBV5-1	CASSLSPGEKLFF
TRBJ1-1	.	14	TRBV7-9	CASSLLQGNTEAFF
TRBJ2-1	TRBD1	15	TRBV7-8	CASSLEGQGDNEQFF
TRBJ2-5	.	14	TRBV6-2/TRBV6-3	CASSPRQGGETQYF
TRBJ1-2	.	11	TRBV19	CASTQGTGYTF
TRBJ2-3	.	16	TRBV6-4	CTSSPMRGGNTDTQYF
TRBJ2-3	TRBD2	15	TRBV7-8	CASSLLGGATDTQYF